This T cell receptor beta chain comes out of a study of blood T cell repertoires in COVID-19. For the study at large: The cDNA or gDNA used as material had been derived from T cells, B-cell-depleted T cells, or PBMCs.

Per the authors' pipeline: Reference gene primer amplification gave estimated nucleated cell counts. Assay: immunoSEQ multiplex PCR; the TCRdb copy retains only in-frame clones and omits some. V and J calls and clone size are given by that table; D and trimming were obtained from the DNA. The data contain tens of thousands of clones, 80% to 90% of them seen just once; the ten biggest clones take up 20% to 25%. The germline V and J ends were trimmed by 1 base and 5 bases, with 21 bases remaining between them. The CDR3 loop spans 18 amino acids. The germline gives CDR1 SGHTA, CDR2 FQGNSA. V gene TRBV7-2 combines with J gene TRBJ1-5, with D possibly being TRBD1 (6 bases). The specimen sequenced was peripheral blood. This sequence was found in a man in his sixties with acute or convalescent COVID-19. DNA for the CDR3: TGTGCCAGCAGCTTAGAGGGGGGGGCGGGCGCTATACATCAGCCCCAGCATTTT. Its protein product is CASSLEGGAGAIHQPQHF. The complete variable domain, with remaining parts taken from reference TRBV7-2 and TRBJ1-5, reads GAGVSQSPSNKVTEKGKDVELRCDPISGHTALYWYRQSLGQGLEFLIYFQGNSAPDKSGLPSDRFSAERTGGSVSTLTIQRTQQEDSAVYLCASSLEGGAGAIHQPQHFGDGTRLSIL.